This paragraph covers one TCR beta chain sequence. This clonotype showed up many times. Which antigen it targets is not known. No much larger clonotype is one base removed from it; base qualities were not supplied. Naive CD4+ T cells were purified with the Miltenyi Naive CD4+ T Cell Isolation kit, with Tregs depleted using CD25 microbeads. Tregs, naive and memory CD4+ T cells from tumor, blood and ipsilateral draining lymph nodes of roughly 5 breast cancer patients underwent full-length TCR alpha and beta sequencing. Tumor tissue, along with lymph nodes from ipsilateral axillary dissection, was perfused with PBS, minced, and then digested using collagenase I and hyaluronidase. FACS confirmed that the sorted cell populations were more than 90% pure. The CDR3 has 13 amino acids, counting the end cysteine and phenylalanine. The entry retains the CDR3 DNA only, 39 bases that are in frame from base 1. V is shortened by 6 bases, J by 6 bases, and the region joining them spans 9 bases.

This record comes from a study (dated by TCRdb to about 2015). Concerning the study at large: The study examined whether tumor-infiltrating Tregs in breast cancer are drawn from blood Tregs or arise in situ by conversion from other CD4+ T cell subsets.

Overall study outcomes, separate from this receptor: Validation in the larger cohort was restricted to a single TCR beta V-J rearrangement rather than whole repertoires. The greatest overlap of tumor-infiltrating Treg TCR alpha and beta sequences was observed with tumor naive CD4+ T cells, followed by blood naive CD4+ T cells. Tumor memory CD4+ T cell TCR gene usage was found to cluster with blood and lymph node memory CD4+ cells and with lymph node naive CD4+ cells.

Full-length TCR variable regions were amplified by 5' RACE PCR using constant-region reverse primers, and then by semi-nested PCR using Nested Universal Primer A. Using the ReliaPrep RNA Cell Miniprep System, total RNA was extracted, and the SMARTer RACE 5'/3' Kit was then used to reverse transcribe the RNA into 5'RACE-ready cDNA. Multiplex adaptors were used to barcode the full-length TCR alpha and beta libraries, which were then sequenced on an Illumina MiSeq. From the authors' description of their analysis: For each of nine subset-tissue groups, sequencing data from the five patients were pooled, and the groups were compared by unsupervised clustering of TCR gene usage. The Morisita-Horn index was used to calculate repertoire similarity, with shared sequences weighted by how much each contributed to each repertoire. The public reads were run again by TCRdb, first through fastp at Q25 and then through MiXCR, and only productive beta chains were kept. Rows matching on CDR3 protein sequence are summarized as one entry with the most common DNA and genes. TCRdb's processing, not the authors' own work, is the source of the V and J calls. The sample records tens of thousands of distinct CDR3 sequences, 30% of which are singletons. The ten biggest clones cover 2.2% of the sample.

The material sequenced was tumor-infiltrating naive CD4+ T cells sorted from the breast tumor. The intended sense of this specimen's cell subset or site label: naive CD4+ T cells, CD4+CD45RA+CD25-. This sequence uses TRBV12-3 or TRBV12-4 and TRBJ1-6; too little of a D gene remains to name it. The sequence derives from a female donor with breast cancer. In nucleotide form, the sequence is TGTGCCAGCAGCCCCCGCGCTAATTCACCCCTCCACTTT. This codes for CASSPRANSPLHF.